These 7 T cell receptor beta chains originate from one sample sequenced in a study of OX40 agonist ivuxolimab in advanced cancers. Libraries were made using the immunoSEQ multiplex PCR assay. TCRdb holds this immuneACCESS table with in-frame rearrangements only. Some clones are missing; in checked studies, unresolved V genes explain under half, and the rest has no known cause. This sample has 90,000 to 120,000 clones in its table, and around nine tenths of those were observed once. 0.31% of the sample belongs to the ten largest clones. The material sequenced was CD4+ or CD8+ T cells sorted from blood, taken in a trial of the OX40 agonist ivuxolimab. These receptors all come from an adult with an advanced solid tumor such as melanoma, head and neck, liver or kidney cancer.

This clone was observed a few times. J is TRBJ2-7 and V is TRBV7-9, with D perhaps given as TRBD1 or TRBD2 (6 bases each). The CDR3 totals 15 residues. Germline V gene sequence: CDR1 SEHNR, CDR2 FQNEAQ (reference sequence). V lost 5 bases and J 7 bases, leaving 21 bases between the germline ends. The CDR3 sequence is CASSLSPRGAREQYF. CDR3 in DNA: TGTGCCAGCAGCCTCAGCCCTAGGGGGGCGCGGGAGCAGTACTTC.

This clone is a singleton in its sample. The chain links TRBV6-1 to TRBJ2-1; the match to TRBD2 covers 7 bases. Germline V lookup: CDR1 MNHNS, CDR2 SASEGT. V dropped 0 bases and J dropped 15; count of bases not matched to a gene: 8. This CDR3 comprises 13 residues. The CDR3 DNA reads TGTGCCAGCAGTGAAGCGAGCGCGGGGGTGATGTTCTTC. The encoded protein is CASSEASAGVMFF.

In its sample, this clone was seen once. The V and J genes are TRBV10-1 and TRBJ2-7, with D maybe TRBD1 (6 bases). The germline V gene has CDR1 WNHNN and CDR2 SYGVQD (reference sequence). The CDR3 covers 15 residues. V shed 3 bases and J shed 5 bases, with 17 bases lying between them. This CDR3 is CASSDQNRVGDEQYF. The CDR3 coding sequence is TGCGCCAGCAGTGACCAAAACAGGGTTGGCGACGAGCAGTACTTC.

V usage is TRBV7-2 and J usage is TRBJ2-2; tentatively, D is TRBD1 (5 bases). Germline loops: CDR1 SGHTA, CDR2 FQGNSA. This CDR3 contains 14 residues. V was shortened by 5 bases and J by 7 bases, with 14 bases between the two germline ends. This CDR3 is CASSQGVIVGELFF. The DNA for the CDR3 is TGTGCCAGCAGCCAGGGCGTTATCGTCGGGGAGCTGTTTTTT.

The chain has TRBV5-1 and TRBJ1-5; D is uncertain. Trimming removed 0 bases from V and 3 bases from J, with 10 bases in between. Germline loops: CDR1 SGHRS, CDR2 YFSETQ. The CDR3 is made up of 15 amino acids. CDR3 amino acids: CASSLEGRDNQPQHF. CDR3 in DNA: TGCGCCAGCAGCTTGGAGGGTAGGGACAATCAGCCCCAGCATTTT. Drawing the rest from reference TRBV5-1 and TRBJ1-5, the complete variable domain is KAGVTQTPRYLIKTRGQQVTLSCSPISGHRSVSWYQQTPGQGLQFLFEYFSETQRNKGNFPGRFSGRQFSNSRSEMNVSTLELGDSALYLCASSLEGRDNQPQHFGDGTRLSIL.

This clone turned up a few times. The genes are TRBV28 and TRBJ1-4, with D unclear. CDR3 length equals 15 residues. Looked up from germline, CDR1 is MDHEN and CDR2 is SYDVKM. V was clipped by 6 bases and J by 8 bases, with 19 bases between them. In DNA form, the CDR3 reads TGTGCCAGCAGGGGAGGCGCGGGCGTTCGGGAAAAACTGTTTTTT. It specifies CASRGGAGVREKLFF.

V and J are TRBV2 and TRBJ2-7, with 9 positions matching TRBD1. The V gene's germline CDR1 is SNHLY and CDR2 FYNNEI. The CDR3 runs to 14 residues. V lost 6 bases, J lost 0 bases, and 3 bases stayed unmatched. CDR3: CASSDRGSSYEQYF. CDR3 bases: TGTGCCAGCAGCGACAGGGGGAGCTCCTACGAGCAGTACTTC.